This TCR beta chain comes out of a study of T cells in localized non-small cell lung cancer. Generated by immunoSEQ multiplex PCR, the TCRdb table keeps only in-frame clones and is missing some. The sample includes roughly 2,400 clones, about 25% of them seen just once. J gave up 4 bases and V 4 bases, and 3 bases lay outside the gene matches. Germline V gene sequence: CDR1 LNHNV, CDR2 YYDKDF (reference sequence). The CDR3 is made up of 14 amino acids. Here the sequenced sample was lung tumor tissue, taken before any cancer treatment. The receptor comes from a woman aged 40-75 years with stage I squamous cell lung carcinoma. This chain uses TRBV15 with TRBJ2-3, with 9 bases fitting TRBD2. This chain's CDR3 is CATSKGLAPDTQYF. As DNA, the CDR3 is TGTGCCACCAGCAAGGGACTAGCCCCAGATACGCAGTATTTT.